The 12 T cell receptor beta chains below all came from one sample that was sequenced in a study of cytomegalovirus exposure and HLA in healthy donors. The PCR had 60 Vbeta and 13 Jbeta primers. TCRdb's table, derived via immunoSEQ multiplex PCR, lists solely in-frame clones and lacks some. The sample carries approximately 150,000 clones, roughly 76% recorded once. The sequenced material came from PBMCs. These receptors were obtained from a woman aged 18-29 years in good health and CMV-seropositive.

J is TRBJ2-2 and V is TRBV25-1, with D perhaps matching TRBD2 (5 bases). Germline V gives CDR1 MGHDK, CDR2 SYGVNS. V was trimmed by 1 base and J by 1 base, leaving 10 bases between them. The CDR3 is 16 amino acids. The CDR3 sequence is CASSESGVLNTGELFF. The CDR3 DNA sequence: TGTGCCAGCAGTGAATCCGGGGTACTGAACACCGGGGAGCTGTTTTTT.

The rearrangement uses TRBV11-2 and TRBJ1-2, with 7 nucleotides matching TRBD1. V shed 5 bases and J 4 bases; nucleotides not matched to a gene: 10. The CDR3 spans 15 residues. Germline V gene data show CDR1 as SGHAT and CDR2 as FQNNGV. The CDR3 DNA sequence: TGTGCCAGCAGCGCCAAGGGGGCGCAATGCTATGGCTACACCTTC. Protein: CASSAKGAQCYGYTF.

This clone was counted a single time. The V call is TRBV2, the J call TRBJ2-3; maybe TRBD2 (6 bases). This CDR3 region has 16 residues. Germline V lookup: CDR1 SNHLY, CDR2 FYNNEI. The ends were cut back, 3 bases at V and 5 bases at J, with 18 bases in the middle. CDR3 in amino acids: CASSDKGRSGRDTQYF. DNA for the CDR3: TGTGCCAGCAGTGATAAAGGACGTAGCGGTCGAGATACGCAGTATTTT.

CDR3 sequence (DNA): TGTGCCAGCAGCAATAGCGGGGGAACGACAGATACGCAGTATTTT. Translating gives CASSNSGGTTDTQYF. The chain links TRBV13 to TRBJ2-3; the match to TRBD2 covers 9 bases. The CDR3 has 15 residues. After removal of 5 bases from V and 3 bases from J, the junction contained 6 bases not matched to a gene. The V gene's germline CDR1 is PRHDT and CDR2 FYEKMQ (reference sequence).

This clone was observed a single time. CDR3 sequence: CASSLNLAGGPRTGELFF. For the CDR3, the DNA is TGTGCCAGCAGCTTAAACCTAGCGGGGGGGCCGCGGACCGGGGAGCTGTTTTTT. The chain carries TRBV7-3 and TRBJ2-2, with 12 bases lining up with TRBD2. The germline V gene has CDR1 SGHTA and CDR2 FQGTGA. V lost 1 base to trimming and J lost 5 bases; unmatched junction nucleotides: 8. The CDR3 runs 18 residues.

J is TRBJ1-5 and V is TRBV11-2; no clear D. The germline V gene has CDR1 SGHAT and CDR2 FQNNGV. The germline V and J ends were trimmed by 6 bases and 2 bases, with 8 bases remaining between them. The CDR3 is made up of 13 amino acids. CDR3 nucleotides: TGTGCCAGCAGGGTGTCGGGCAATCAGCCCCAGCATTTT. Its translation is CASRVSGNQPQHF.

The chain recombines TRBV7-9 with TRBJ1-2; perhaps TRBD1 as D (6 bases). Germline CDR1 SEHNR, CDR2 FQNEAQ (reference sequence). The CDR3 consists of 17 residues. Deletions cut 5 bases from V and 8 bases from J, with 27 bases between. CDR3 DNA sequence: TGTGCCAGCAGCCCCCCCGCAGTTGGGGGCGCGTCCTTAGGCTACACCTTC. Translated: CASSPPAVGGASLGYTF.

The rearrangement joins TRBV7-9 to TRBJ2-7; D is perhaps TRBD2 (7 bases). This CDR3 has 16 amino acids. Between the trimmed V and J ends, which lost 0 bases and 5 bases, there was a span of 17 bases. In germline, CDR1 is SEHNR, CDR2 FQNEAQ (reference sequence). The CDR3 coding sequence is TGTGCCAGCAGCTTAGCGGGGGAAGGGGGGGACCACGAGCAGTACTTC. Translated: CASSLAGEGGDHEQYF. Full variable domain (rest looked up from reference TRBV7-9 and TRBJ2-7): DTGVSQNPRHKITKRGQNVTFRCDPISEHNRLYWYRQTLGQGPEFLTYFQNEAQLEKSRLLSDRFSAERPKGSFSTLEIQRTEQGDSAMYLCASSLAGEGGDHEQYFGPGTRLTVT.

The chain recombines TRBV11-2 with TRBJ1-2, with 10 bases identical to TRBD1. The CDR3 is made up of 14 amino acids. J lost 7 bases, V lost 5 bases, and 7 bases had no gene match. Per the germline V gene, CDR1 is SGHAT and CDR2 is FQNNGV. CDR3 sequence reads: CASSPTRQGAGYTF. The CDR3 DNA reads TGTGCCAGCAGCCCCACCCGACAGGGGGCTGGCTACACCTTC. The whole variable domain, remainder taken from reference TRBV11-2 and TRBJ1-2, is EAGVAQSPRYKIIEKRQSVAFWCNPISGHATLYWYQQILGQGPKLLIQFQNNGVVDDSQLPKDRFSAERLKGVDSTLKIQPAKLEDSAVYLCASSPTRQGAGYTFGSGTRLTVV.

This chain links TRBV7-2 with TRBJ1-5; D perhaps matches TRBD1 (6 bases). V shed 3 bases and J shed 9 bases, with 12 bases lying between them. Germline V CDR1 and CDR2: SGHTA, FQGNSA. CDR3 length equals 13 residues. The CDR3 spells CASSFQGQLPQHF. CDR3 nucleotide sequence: TGTGCCAGCAGCTTTCAGGGGCAGCTGCCCCAGCATTTT.

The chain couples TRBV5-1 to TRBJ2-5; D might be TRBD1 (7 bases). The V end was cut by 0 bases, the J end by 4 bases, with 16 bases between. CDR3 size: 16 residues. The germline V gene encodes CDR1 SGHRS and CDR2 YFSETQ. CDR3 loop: CASSLAVQGGRETQYF. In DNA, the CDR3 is TGCGCCAGCAGCTTGGCAGTGCAGGGGGGACGAGAGACCCAGTACTTC.

The CDR3 DNA follows: TGCAGCGTTGAAGATATAGTAGGAACAGCGGTCCGCCTCGACTATGGCTACACCTTC. Translation gives CSVEDIVGTAVRLDYGYTF. The V and J genes are TRBV29-1 and TRBJ1-2; D call uncertain. This CDR3 is built from 19 residues. Germline values: CDR1 SQVTM, CDR2 ANQGSEA. The V gene lost 0 bases and the J gene lost 3 bases, with 26 bases spanning the gap.